Given below is one T cell receptor beta chain in context. Its antigen is unidentified. PCR primers comprised 60 Vbeta and 13 Jbeta primers. Produced via immunoSEQ multiplex PCR; TCRdb's table is partial and in-frame only. This repertoire shows under 150,000 clones, 60% to 80% found once; its top ten account for less than 4.5%. This entry comes from a study of cytomegalovirus exposure and HLA in healthy donors. Study-wide findings and caveats: Rarity marked most TCR sequences, yet some public TCRs occurred in many donors.

V was pared by 2 bases and J by 7 bases, with 5 bases between. CDR1 is MDHEN, CDR2 SYDVKM, per germline. CDR3 size: 11 residues. The material sequenced was PBMCs. V is TRBV28 and J is TRBJ1-2; perhaps TRBD1 as D (5 bases). This sequence was found in a man aged 45-65 years in good health and CMV-seropositive. CDR3: CASSLQGGYTF. CDR3 DNA sequence: TGTGCCAGCAGTTTACAGGGTGGCTACACCTTC.